This paragraph covers one TCR beta chain sequence. Here immunoSEQ multiplex PCR was the method, and the copy in TCRdb shows in-frame clones only, minus some. The data show approximately 250,000 clones, about 80% seen once. In terms of age and location, participants ranged from about 18 to 100 years and lived in about two dozen US areas. Assignment of participants to cohorts was predicated upon participant-reported clinical history. Symptom resolution, clearance, or two negative PCRs marked the recovered donors of Cohort 3. The source of the sample is a study of blood T cell repertoires in COVID-19. J gave up 6 bases and V 4 bases, and 9 bases lay outside the gene matches. CDR3 length: 15 residues. Germline CDR1 is SGHNT and CDR2 is YYREEE (reference sequence).

The clonotype was recovered from a middle-aged man who had recovered from COVID-19. The specimen was PBMCs or T cells enriched from blood (not recorded which). The rearrangement links TRBV5-4 to TRBJ2-1, with 8 bases lining up with TRBD1. CDR3 DNA sequence: TGTGCCAGCAGCAACGGACAGGGAGATAGCAATGAGCAGTTCTTC. Protein: CASSNGQGDSNEQFF. The whole variable domain, remainder taken from reference TRBV5-4 and TRBJ2-1, is ETGVTQSPTHLIKTRGQQVTLRCSSQSGHNTVSWYQQALGQGPQFIFQYYREEENGRGNFPPRFSGLQFPNYSSELNVNALELDDSALYLCASSNGQGDSNEQFFGPGTRLTVL.